This TCR beta chain was documented in a study of cytomegalovirus exposure and HLA in healthy donors. Study outcomes and limitations: On later analysis, the bulk of CMV-associated TCR beta chains appeared to be HLA-restricted.

The primer mix had 60 Vbeta and 13 Jbeta primers. TCRdb's table, derived via immunoSEQ multiplex PCR, lists solely in-frame clones and lacks some. Of about 210,000 clones listed, about 85% were seen once; the top ten hold 0.24%. As regards this clone: Its antigen is as yet unknown.

The V gene's germline CDR1 is MNHEY and CDR2 SMNVEV (reference sequence). This CDR3 comprises 13 residues. J gave up 7 bases and V 2 bases, and 5 bases lay outside the gene matches. V is TRBV27 and J is TRBJ2-7; 7 bases align to TRBD2. The sequence came from a girl aged 2-10 years in good health and CMV-seronegative. Material for sequencing was PBMCs. CDR3: CASSLPGGWEQYF. The CDR3, as DNA: TGTGCCAGCAGTTTACCGGGAGGTTGGGAGCAGTACTTC.